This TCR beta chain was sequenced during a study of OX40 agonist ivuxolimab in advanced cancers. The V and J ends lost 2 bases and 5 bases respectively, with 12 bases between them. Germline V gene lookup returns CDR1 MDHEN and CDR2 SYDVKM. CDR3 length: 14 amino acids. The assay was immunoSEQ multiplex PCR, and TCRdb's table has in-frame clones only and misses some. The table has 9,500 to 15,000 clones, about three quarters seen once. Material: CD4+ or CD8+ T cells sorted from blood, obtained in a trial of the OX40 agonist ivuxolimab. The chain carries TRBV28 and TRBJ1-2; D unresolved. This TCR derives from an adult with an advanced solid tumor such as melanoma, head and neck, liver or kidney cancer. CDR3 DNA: TGTGCCAGCAGTTTAGTCAATAGGGCTTATGGCTACACCTTC. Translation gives CASSLVNRAYGYTF.